This T cell receptor (beta chain) stems from a study of blood T cell repertoires in COVID-19. On this clone: A much larger clone lies a single base off, so this may be a read error.

The CDR3 is 13 amino acids. Per germline, CDR1 GTSNPN and CDR2 SVGIG (reference sequence). Between the trimmed V and J ends, which lost 0 bases and 4 bases, there was a span of 8 bases. Using immunoSEQ multiplex PCR, the repertoire was profiled, and TCRdb retains in-frame clones only, with some absent. In the table there are 300,000 or so clones, 80% to 90% of which are singletons. The receptor was derived from a woman younger than 35 who had recovered from COVID-19. The specimen was PBMCs or T cells enriched from blood (not recorded which). The chain couples TRBV30 to TRBJ2-3; no clear D gene. CDR3 protein: CAWSVQSSDTQYF. The CDR3 DNA sequence: TGTGCCTGGAGTGTACAGAGCTCAGATACGCAGTATTTT.